This T cell receptor beta chain was captured by sequencing in a study of identical twins (dated by TCRdb to the mid-2010s). About the full investigation: The study deep-sequenced TCR alpha and beta repertoires from monozygotic twins, unrelated adults of various ages and cord blood to test whether fetal clonotypes persist. Replicate twin experiments were performed at different times using different library preparation protocols to rule out contamination. Beyond this particular receptor, the publication reports: Compared with coincidental sharing between unrelated individuals, out-of-frame TCR alpha sequences shared between twins showed an excess of sequences with low generation probability. Because the same donors could not be followed over many years, conclusions were based on cross-sectional statistical analysis. Recombination models systematically underestimated out-of-frame TCR alpha sharing in monozygotic twins but agreed with sharing between unrelated individuals. Abundant cord blood beta clonotypes had fewer insertions, young adult naive repertoires showed a similar but weaker trend, and memory repertoires showed no such trend. In beta out-of-frame sequences, excess twin sharing was weaker, because having fewer shared sequences lowered the signal-to-noise ratio. Invariant T cells such as MAIT and iNKT could partly confound zero-insertion analyses, though diverse VJ usage argued against this for most clonotypes.

Only healthy Caucasian donors were included. The twin cohort consisted of three pairs of female monozygotic twins, all aged about 18 to 29 years. Miltenyi CD45RO+ enrichment and human naive T-cell isolation kits were used to isolate memory (CD45RO+) and naive T cells from PBMC. Its CDR3 holds 16 amino acids, cysteine through phenylalanine. The entry retains the CDR3 DNA only, 48 bases that are in frame from base 1. V is cut back by 7 bases and J by 1 base, with 6 bases in the junction unmatched. Libraries were built with 5' RACE. The sequencer listed for this sample is Illumina HiSeq 2000. A universal primer binding site was introduced by template switching, and a unique molecular identifier was present in the final cDNA, enabling accurate counting of TCR cDNA molecules. Specific primers in the conserved constant-segment region were used to synthesize first-strand cDNA for the TCR alpha and beta chains. To control for contamination, each cDNA library was double barcoded with a SMART-Mk sample barcode plus Illumina barcodes. Two successive PCR steps introduced TruSeq adapter sequences along with Illumina sample barcodes. Sequencing of the TCR alpha and beta cDNA libraries was done on the Illumina HiSeq platform using custom primers. Concerning the study's data processing: Unique molecular identifiers were extracted from raw reads with MiGEC, and CDR3 positions were determined with MiXCR. For each individual, recombination models were inferred using an EM algorithm with the repgenHMM and IGoR tools. The analysis of shared clonotypes was done with the tcR package in R, with sharing normalized by the product of cloneset sizes. To study raw recombination free of thymic and clonal selection effects, out-of-frame nonproductive sequences were analyzed. TCRdb itself trimmed the public reads at Q25 with fastp, ran MiXCR and retained productive beta chains. Entries that share a CDR3 protein sequence are merged under the most common genes and DNA. None of the V and J calls come from the authors' own analysis; TCRdb made them. A total of about 220,000 distinct CDR3 sequences appear in this sample, approximately 8.3% of them only once. The ten largest make up around 1.8% of the sample.

This clonotype has only a few counts. It has no known antigen specificity. Within one base of it there is no much larger clone, and no base qualities were kept. The data were also submitted as part of a second study, on yellow fever vaccine responses in identical twins. The second paper further reports: The authors reported that the T cell response to vaccination in identical twins appeared partly convergent and partly personalized. In the study, vaccine-responding T cell clones were precisely tracked in identical twins.

Sequenced: memory (CD45RO+) T cells sorted from blood. The cell subset or site tag for this specimen amounts to: CD45RO+ enriched T cells. The V and J genes are TRBV12-3 or TRBV12-4 and TRBJ1-5, and 11 bases in between align with TRBD1. The receptor's source is a woman between 18 and 29 years old in good health. The nucleotide sequence is TGTGCCAGCACTAGAGGACAGGGGGCCAGCAATCAGCCCCAGCATTTT. The encoded protein is CASTRGQGASNQPQHF.